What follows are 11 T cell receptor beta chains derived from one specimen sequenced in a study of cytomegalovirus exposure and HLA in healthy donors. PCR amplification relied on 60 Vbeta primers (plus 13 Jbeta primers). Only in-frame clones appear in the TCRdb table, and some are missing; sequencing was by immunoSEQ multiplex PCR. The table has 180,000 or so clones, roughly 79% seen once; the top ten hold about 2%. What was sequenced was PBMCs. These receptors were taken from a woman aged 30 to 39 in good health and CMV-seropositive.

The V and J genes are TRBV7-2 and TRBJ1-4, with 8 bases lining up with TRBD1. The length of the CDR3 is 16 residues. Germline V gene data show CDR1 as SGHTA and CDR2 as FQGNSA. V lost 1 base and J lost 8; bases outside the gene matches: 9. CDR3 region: CASSLGGQGMREKLFF. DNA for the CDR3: TGTGCCAGCAGCTTAGGCGGACAGGGAATGAGAGAAAAACTGTTTTTT.

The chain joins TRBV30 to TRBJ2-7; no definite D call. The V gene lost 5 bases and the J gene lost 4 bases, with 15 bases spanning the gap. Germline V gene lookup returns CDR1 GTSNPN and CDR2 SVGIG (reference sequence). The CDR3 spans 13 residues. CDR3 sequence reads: CAWAYSGSYEQYF. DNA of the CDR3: TGTGCCTGGGCGTACAGTGGTTCTTACGAGCAGTACTTC.

The CDR3 reads CASSSGTVLGSPLHF. The CDR3 DNA is TGTGCCAGCAGCTCCGGGACAGTACTTGGTTCACCCCTCCACTTT. The chain joins TRBV7-2 to TRBJ1-6, with 7 bases that match TRBD1. Germline-derived CDR1 and CDR2 are SGHTA and FQGNSA. The V and J ends lost 4 bases and 9 bases, in that order; junction bases with no gene match: 9. This CDR3 has 15 amino acids. The variable domain in full, with the rest retrieved from reference TRBV7-2 and TRBJ1-6, is GAGVSQSPSNKVTEKGKDVELRCDPISGHTALYWYRQSLGQGLEFLIYFQGNSAPDKSGLPSDRFSAERTGGSVSTLTIQRTQQEDSAVYLCASSSGTVLGSPLHFGNGTRLTVT.

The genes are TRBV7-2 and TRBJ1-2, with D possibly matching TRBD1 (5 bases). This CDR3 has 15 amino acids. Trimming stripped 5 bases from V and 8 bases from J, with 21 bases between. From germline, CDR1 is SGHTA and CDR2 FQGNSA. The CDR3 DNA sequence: TGTGCCAGCAGCCCTTATAGTCGGCAGGGCGGAGGCTACACCTTC. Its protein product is CASSPYSRQGGGYTF.

The CDR3 nucleotides are TGTGCTAGTGGTTTAGGTAGCCACACAGATACGCAGTATTTT. Translated, it gives CASGLGSHTDTQYF. The chain is built from TRBV12-5 and TRBJ2-3; the D is unclear. The V and J ends lost 3 bases and 2 bases respectively, with 9 bases between them. The CDR3 extends over 14 amino acids. Germline V gene sequence: CDR1 LGHNT, CDR2 FRNRAP.

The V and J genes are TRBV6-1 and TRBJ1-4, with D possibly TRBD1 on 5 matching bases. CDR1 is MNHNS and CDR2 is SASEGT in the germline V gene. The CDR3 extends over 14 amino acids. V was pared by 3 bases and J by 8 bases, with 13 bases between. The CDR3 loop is CASSENRLREKLFF. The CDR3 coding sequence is TGTGCCAGCAGTGAGAACAGGTTAAGGGAAAAACTGTTTTTT.

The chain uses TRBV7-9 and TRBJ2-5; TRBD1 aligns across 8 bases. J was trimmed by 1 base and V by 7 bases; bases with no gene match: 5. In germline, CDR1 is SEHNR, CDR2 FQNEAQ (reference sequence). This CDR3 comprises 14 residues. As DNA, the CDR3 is TGTGCCAGCACCATAACAGGGGGCCAAGAGACCCAGTACTTC. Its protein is CASTITGGQETQYF.

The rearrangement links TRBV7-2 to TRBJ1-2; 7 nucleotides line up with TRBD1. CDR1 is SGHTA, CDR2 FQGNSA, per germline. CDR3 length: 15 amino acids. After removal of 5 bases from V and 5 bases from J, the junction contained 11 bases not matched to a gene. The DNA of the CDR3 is TGTGCCAGCAGCCCCCGGACAGGAGCCGATTATGGCTACACCTTC. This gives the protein CASSPRTGADYGYTF.

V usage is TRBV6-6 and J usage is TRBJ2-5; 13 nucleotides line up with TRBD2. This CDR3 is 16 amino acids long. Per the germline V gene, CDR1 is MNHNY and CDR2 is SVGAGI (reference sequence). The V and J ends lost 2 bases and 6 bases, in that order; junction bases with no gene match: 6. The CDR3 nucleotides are TGTGCCAGCAGTTACGAAGGGACTAGCGGGATTAAGACCCAGTACTTC. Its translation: CASSYEGTSGIKTQYF.

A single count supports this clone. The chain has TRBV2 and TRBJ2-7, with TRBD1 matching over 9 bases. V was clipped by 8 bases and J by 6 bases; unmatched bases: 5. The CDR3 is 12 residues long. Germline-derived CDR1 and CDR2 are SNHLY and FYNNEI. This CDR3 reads CASSQGAGEQYF. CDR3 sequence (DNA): TGTGCCAGCTCACAGGGGGCCGGCGAGCAGTACTTC.

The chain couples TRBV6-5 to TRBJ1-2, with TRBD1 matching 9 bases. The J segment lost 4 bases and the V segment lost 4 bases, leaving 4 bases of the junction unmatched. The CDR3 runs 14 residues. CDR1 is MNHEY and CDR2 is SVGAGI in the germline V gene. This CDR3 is CASSWDRAGYGYTF. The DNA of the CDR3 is TGTGCCAGCAGTTGGGACAGGGCAGGCTATGGCTACACCTTC.